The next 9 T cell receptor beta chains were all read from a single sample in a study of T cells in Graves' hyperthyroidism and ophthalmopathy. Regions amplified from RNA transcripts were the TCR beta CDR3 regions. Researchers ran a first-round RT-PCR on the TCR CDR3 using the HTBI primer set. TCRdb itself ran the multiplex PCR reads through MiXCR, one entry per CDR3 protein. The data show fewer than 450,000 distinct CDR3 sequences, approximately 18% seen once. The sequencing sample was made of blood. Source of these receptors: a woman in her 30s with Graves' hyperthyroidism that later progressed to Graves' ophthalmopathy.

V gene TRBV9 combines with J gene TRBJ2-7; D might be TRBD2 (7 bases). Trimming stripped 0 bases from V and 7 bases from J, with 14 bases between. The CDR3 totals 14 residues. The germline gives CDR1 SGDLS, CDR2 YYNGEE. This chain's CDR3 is CASSVGGGAREQYF. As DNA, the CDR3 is TGTGCCAGCAGCGTAGGAGGGGGGGCAAGGGAGCAGTACTTC.

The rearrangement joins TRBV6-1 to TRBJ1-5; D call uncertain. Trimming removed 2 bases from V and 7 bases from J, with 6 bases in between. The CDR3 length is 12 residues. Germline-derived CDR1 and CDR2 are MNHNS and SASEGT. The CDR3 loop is CASSERQQPQHF. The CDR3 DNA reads TGTGCCAGCAGTGAAAGACAACAGCCCCAGCATTTT.

CDR3 sequence: CASRRRGAGELFF. The DNA for the CDR3 is TGTGCCAGCAGGCGAAGGGGGGCCGGGGAGCTGTTTTTT. The chain recombines TRBV12-3 or TRBV12-4 with TRBJ2-2; D may correspond to TRBD1 or TRBD2 (6 bases each). V was cut by 6 bases and J by 6 bases, with 11 bases left in between. The CDR3 runs 13 residues.

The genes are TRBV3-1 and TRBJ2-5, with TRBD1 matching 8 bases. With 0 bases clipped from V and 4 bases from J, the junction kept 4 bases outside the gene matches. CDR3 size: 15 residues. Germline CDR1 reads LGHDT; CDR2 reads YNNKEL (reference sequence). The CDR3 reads CASSQEQGAGETQYF. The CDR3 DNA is TGTGCCAGCAGCCAAGAGCAGGGGGCTGGAGAGACCCAGTACTTC.

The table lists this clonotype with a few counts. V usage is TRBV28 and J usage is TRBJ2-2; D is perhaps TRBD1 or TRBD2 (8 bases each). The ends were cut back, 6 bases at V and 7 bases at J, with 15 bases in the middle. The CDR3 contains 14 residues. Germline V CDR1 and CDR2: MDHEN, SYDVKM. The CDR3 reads CASSRSGTGGELFF. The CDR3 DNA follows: TGTGCCAGCAGCCGTAGCGGGACAGGCGGGGAGCTGTTTTTT.

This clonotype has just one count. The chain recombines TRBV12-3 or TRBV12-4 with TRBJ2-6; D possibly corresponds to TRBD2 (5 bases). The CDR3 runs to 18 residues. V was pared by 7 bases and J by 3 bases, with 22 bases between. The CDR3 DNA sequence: TGTGCCAGCACCCACCTAAAGGGAGAAGGTTTTGGGGCCAACGTCCTGACTTTC. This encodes CASTHLKGEGFGANVLTF.

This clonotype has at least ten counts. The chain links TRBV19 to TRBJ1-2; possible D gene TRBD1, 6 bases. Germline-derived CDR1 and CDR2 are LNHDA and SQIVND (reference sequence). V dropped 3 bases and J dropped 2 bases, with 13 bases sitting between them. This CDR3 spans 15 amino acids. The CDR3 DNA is TGTGCCAGTAGTATCGCCGGGACACAGAACTATGGCTACACCTTC. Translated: CASSIAGTQNYGYTF.

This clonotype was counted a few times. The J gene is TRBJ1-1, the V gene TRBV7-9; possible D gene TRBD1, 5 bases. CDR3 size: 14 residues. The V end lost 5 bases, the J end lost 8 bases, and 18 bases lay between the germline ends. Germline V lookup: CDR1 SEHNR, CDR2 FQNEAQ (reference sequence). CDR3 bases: TGTGCCAGCAGCCACCCTCCGGGGGTACGAGAAGCTTTCTTT. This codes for CASSHPPGVREAFF.

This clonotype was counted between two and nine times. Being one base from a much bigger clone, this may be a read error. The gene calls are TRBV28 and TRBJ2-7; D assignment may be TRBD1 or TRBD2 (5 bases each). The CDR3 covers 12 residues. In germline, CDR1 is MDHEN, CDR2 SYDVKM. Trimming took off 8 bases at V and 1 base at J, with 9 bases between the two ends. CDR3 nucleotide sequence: TGTGCCAGCGGGGACGTATCCTACGAGCAGTACTTC. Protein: CASGDVSYEQYF. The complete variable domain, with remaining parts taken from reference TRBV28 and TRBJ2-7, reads DVKVTQSSRYLVKRTGEKVFLECVQDMDHENMFWYRQDPGLGLRLIYFSYDVKMKEKGDIPEGYSVSREKKERFSLILESASTNQTSMYLCASGDVSYEQYFGPGTRLTVT.